This T cell receptor (beta chain) was identified during a study of blood T cell repertoires in COVID-19. Study-level background: Samples representing acute and convalescent COVID-19 were sourced from the United States, Italy and Spain. T cells, B-cell-depleted T cells, or PBMCs supplied cDNA or gDNA.

Assay: immunoSEQ multiplex PCR; the TCRdb copy retains only in-frame clones and omits some. The sample yields roughly 63,000 clones, around nine tenths seen once. Trimming shortened V by 3 bases and J by 6 bases, and 9 bases separated the two germline ends. CDR3 size: 13 residues. Germline V gene sequence: CDR1 SNHLY, CDR2 FYNNEI. This clone was found once. Sequencing was done on a sample of peripheral blood. This clonotype originated in a woman between 50 and 59 years old with active or convalescent COVID-19. The chain couples TRBV2 to TRBJ2-1; no clear D gene. CDR3 loop: CASSDNKFNEQFF. The CDR3 region has the DNA TGTGCCAGCAGTGACAACAAGTTCAATGAGCAGTTCTTC.